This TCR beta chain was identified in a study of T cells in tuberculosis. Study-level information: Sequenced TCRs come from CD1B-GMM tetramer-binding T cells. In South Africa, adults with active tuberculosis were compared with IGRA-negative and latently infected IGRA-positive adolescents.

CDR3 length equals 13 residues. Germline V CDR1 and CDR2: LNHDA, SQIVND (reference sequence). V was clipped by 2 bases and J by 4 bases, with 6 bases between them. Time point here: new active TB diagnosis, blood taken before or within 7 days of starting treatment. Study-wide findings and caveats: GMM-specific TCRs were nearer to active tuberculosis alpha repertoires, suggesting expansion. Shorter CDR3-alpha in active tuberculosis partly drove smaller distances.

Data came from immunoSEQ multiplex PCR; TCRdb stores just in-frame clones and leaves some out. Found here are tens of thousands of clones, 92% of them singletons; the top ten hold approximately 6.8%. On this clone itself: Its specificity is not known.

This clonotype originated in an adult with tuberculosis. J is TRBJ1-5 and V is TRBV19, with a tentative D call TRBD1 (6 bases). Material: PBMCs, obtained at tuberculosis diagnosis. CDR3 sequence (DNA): TGTGCCAGTAGTATAAGGGGGAATCAGCCCCAGCATTTT. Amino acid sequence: CASSIRGNQPQHF.